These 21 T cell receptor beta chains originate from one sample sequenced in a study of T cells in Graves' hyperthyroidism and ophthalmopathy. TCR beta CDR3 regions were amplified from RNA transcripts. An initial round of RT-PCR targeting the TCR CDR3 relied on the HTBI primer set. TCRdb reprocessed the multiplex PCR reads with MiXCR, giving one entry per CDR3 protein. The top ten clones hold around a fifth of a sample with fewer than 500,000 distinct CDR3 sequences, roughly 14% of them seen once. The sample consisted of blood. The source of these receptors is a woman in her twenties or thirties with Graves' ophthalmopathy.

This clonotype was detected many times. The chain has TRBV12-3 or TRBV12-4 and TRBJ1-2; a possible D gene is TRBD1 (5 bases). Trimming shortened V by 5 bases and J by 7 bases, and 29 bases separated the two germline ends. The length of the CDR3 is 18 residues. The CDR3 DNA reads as TGTGCCAGCAGTCCCGAAGGGGAAGAGGGACGACCTCGGAGTGGCTACACCTTC. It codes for CASSPEGEEGRPRSGYTF.

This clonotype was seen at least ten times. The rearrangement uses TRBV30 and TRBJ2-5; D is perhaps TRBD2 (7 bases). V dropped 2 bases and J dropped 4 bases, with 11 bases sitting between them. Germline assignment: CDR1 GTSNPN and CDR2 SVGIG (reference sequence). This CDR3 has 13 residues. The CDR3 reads CAWSSRGAETQYF. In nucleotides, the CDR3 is TGTGCCTGGAGTTCCCGGGGGGCAGAGACCCAGTACTTC.

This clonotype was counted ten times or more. CDR3 sequence (DNA): TGTGCCAGCAGCCAAGATCGTGGTGAAAAACTGTTTTTT. Amino acids: CASSQDRGEKLFF. The chain is built from TRBV3-1 and TRBJ1-4; D remains unclear. CDR1 and CDR2 (germline): LGHDT, YNNKEL (reference sequence). The CDR3 sequence is 13 residues long. The V end was cut by 0 bases, the J end by 7 bases, with 6 bases between. Supplemented by reference TRBV3-1 and TRBJ1-4, the full variable domain reads DTAVSQTPKYLVTQMGNDKSIKCEQNLGHDTMYWYKQDSKKFLKIMFSYNNKELIINETVPNRFSPKSPDKAHLNLHINSLELGDSAVYFCASSQDRGEKLFFGSGTQLSVL.

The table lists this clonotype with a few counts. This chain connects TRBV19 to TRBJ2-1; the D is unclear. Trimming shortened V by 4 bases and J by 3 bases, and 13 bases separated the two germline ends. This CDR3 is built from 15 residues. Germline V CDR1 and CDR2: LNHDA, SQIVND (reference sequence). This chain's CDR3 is CASSTGPFYYNEQFF. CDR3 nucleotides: TGTGCCAGTAGTACAGGCCCGTTTTACTACAATGAGCAGTTCTTC. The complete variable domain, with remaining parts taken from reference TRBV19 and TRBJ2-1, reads DGGITQSPKYLFRKEGQNVTLSCEQNLNHDAMYWYRQDPGQGLRLIYYSQIVNDFQKGDIAEGYSVSREKKESFPLTVTSAQKNPTAFYLCASSTGPFYYNEQFFGPGTRLTVL.

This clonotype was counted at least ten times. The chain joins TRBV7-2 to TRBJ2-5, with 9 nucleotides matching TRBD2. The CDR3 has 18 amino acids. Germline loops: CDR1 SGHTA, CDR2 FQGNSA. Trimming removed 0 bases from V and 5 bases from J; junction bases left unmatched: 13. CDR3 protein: CASSLAGSGGGAWETQYF. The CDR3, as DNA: TGTGCCAGCAGCTTAGCGGGATCGGGCGGGGGGGCATGGGAGACCCAGTACTTC.

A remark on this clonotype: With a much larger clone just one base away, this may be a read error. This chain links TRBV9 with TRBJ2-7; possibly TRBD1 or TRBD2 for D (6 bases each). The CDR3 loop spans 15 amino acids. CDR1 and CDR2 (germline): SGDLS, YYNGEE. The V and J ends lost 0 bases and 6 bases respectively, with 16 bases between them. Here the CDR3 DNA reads TGTGCCAGCAGCGTAGAAGCGGGCACACAGGGCGAGCAGTACTTC. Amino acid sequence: CASSVEAGTQGEQYF.

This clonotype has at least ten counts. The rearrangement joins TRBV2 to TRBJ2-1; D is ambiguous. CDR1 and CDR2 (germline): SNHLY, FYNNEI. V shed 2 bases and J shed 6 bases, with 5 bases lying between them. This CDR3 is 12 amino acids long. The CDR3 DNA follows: TGTGCCAGCAGTGAATATGGCAATGAGCAGTTCTTC. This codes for CASSEYGNEQFF. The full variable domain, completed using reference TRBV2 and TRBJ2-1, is EPEVTQTPSHQVTQMGQEVILRCVPISNHLYFYWYRQILGQKVEFLVSFYNNEISEKSEIFDDQFSVERPDGSNFTLKIRSTKLEDSAMYFCASSEYGNEQFFGPGTRLTVL.

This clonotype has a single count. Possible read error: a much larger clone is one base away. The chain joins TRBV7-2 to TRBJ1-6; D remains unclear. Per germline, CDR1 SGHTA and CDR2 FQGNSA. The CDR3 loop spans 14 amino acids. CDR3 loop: CASSFLRSYSSLHF. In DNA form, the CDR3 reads TGTGCCAGCAGCTTTCTTCGATCATATTCATCCCTCCACTTT.

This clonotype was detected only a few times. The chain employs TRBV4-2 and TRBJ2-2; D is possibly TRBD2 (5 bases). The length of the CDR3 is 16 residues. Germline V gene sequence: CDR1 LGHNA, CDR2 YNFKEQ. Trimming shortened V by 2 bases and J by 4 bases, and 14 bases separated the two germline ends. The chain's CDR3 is CASSQPLAPSTGELFF. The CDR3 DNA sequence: TGTGCCAGCAGCCAACCCCTAGCCCCGAGCACCGGGGAGCTGTTTTTT.

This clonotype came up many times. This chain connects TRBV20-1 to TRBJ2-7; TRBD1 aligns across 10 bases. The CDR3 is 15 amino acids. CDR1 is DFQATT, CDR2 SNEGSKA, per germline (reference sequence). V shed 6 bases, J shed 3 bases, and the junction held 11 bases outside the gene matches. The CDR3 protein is CSAQVRDRGYYEQYF. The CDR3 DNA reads TGCAGTGCACAGGTCCGGGACAGGGGATACTACGAGCAGTACTTC.

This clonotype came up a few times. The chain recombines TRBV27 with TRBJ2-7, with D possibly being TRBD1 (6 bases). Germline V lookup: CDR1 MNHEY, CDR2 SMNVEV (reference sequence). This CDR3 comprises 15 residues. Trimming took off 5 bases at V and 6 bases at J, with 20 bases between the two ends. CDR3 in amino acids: CASSLGALGLGEQYF. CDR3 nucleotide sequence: TGTGCCAGCAGTCTGGGGGCCCTTGGTTTAGGCGAGCAGTACTTC.

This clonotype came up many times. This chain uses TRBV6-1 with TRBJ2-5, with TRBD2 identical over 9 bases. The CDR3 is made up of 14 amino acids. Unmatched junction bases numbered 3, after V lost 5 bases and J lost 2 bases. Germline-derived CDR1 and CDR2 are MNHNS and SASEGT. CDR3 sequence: CASSSGGRQETQYF. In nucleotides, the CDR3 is TGTGCCAGCAGTAGCGGGGGGCGTCAAGAGACCCAGTACTTC.

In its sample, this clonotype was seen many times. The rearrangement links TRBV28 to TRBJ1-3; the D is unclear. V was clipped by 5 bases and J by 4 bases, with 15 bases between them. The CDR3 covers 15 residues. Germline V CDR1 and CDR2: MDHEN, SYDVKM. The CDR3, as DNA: TGTGCCAGCAGTGGAATAGCTGAGAGAGGAAACACCATATATTTT. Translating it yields CASSGIAERGNTIYF.

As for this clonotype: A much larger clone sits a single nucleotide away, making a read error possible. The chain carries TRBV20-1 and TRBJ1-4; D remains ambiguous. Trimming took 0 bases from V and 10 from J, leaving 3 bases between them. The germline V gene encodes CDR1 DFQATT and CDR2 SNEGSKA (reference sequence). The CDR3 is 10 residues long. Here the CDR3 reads CSAREGKLFF. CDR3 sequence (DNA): TGCAGTGCTAGAGAGGGAAAACTGTTTTTT.

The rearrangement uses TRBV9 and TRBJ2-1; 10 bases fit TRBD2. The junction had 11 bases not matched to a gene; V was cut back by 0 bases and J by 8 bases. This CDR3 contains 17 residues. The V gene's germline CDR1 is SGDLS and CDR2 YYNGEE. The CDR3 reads CASSVDILAGVVDEQFF. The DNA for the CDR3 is TGTGCCAGCAGCGTAGATATTCTAGCGGGAGTGGTCGATGAGCAGTTCTTC.

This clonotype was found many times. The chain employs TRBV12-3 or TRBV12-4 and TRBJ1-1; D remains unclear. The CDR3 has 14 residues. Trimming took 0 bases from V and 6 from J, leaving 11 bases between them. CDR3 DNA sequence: TGTGCCAGCAGTTTAGCGACGGTTTTTGCTGAAGCTTTCTTT. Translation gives CASSLATVFAEAFF.

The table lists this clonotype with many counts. CDR3 region: CASSFFAGGQETQYF. The CDR3 coding sequence is TGTGCCAGCAGCTTTTTCGCGGGGGGGCAAGAGACCCAGTACTTC. The genes are TRBV11-3 and TRBJ2-5, with 9 bases that match TRBD2. Germline CDR1 is SGHNT and CDR2 is YENEEA. CDR3 length: 15 residues. V shed 3 bases and J 2 bases; nucleotides not matched to a gene: 4.

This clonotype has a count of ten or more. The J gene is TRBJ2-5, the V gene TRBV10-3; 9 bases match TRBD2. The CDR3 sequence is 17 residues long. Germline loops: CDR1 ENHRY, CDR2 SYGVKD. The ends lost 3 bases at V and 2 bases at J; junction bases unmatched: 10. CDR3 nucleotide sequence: TGTGCCATCAGTGACTCTCTAGCGGGGACGAAACAAGAGACCCAGTACTTC. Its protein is CAISDSLAGTKQETQYF.

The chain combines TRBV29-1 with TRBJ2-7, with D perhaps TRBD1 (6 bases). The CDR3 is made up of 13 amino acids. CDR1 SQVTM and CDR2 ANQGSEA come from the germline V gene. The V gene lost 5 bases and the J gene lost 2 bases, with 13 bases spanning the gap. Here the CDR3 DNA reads TGCAGCGTTAGGGGGTTCGTAACCTACGAGCAGTACTTC. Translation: CSVRGFVTYEQYF.

The CDR3: CASSRGTVGAGYGYTF. DNA for the CDR3: TGTGCCAGCAGCCGAGGGACCGTCGGTGCTGGCTATGGCTACACCTTC. V is TRBV7-8 and J is TRBJ1-2; possible D gene TRBD1, 5 bases. Germline V gene data show CDR1 as SGHVS and CDR2 as FQNEAQ. The V end lost 5 bases, the J end lost 4 bases, and 20 bases lay between the germline ends. The CDR3 runs 16 residues.

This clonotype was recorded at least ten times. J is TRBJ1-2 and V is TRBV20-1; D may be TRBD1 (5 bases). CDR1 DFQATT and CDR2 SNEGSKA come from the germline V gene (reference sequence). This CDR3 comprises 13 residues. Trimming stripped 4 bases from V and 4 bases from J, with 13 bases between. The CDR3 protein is CSAKQAVSYGYTF. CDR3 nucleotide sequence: TGCAGTGCTAAACAGGCAGTGAGCTATGGCTACACCTTC.